Below are 7 T cell receptor beta chains sequenced from a single sample in a study of vaccination and CD4 T cells after COVID-19. Cultured CD4+ T-cell DNA underwent Oncomine TCR Beta short-read sequencing. Extraction of genomic DNA was performed on cultured CD4+ T cells. TCRdb re-called the PCR reads with MiXCR, one entry per CDR3 protein. The sample contains about 7,000 distinct CDR3 sequences, 30% to 40% of which appear only once. These receptors are not linked to any known antigen. Sample treatment: approximately nine-day PBMC culture with coronavirus spike peptide pools or control peptides (ViraFEST assay). The unexposed donor provided CD4+ T cells, which were taken before the COVID-19 pandemic (2011-2018). The specimen sequenced was CD4+ T cells from blood, cultured in vitro. The receptors were sampled from a human donor in good health.

The rearrangement joins TRBV20-1 to TRBJ1-1; D remains unclear. Germline CDR1 DFQATT, CDR2 SNEGSKA (reference sequence). The CDR3 is 13 amino acids. Trimming shortened V by 3 bases and J by 5 bases, and 13 bases separated the two germline ends. CDR3 residues: CSASHGIGTEAFF. The CDR3 bases are TGCAGTGCTAGTCATGGAATCGGGACTGAAGCTTTCTTT.

The gene calls are TRBV7-2 and TRBJ2-3; D possibly corresponds to TRBD2 (6 bases). Trimming stripped 3 bases from V and 5 bases from J, with 9 bases between. The CDR3 consists of 13 residues. Germline CDR1 reads SGHTA; CDR2 reads FQGNSA. CDR3: CASSFRDLDTQYF. The DNA of the CDR3 is TGTGCCAGCAGCTTTCGGGACTTAGATACGCAGTATTTT.

This clonotype appeared a few times. The V gene is TRBV2, the J gene TRBJ1-5; D gene uncertain. The V and J ends lost 5 bases and 7 bases respectively, with 15 bases between them. This CDR3 is 14 amino acids long. Germline V lookup: CDR1 SNHLY, CDR2 FYNNEI. The CDR3 DNA reads as TGTGCCAGCAGTTCCACCGGGTCCGGGCAGCCCCAGCATTTT. Translation: CASSSTGSGQPQHF.

Here the CDR3 DNA reads TGTGCCAGTAGTCAGAGCGGAACTAGCACAGATACGCAGTATTTT. Its protein is CASSQSGTSTDTQYF. The rearrangement uses TRBV19 and TRBJ2-3, with a possible D match to TRBD2 (5 bases). V lost 5 bases, J lost 0 bases, and 12 bases lay in between. Germline values: CDR1 LNHDA, CDR2 SQIVND (reference sequence). The CDR3 sequence is 15 residues long. Combining the CDR3 with reference TRBV19 and TRBJ2-3 gives the whole variable domain DGGITQSPKYLFRKEGQNVTLSCEQNLNHDAMYWYRQDPGQGLRLIYYSQIVNDFQKGDIAEGYSVSREKKESFPLTVTSAQKNPTAFYLCASSQSGTSTDTQYFGPGTRLTVL.

This clonotype has only a few counts. V gene TRBV5-1 combines with J gene TRBJ1-2, with 9 positions matching TRBD1. Germline V CDR1 and CDR2: SGHRS, YFSETQ. The CDR3 is 15 residues long. After removal of 4 bases from V and 6 bases from J, the junction contained 10 bases not matched to a gene. CDR3 DNA: TGCGCCAGCAGCGCCTGGGACAGGGAAATCGATGGCTACACCTTC. Translation gives CASSAWDREIDGYTF. Drawing the rest from reference TRBV5-1 and TRBJ1-2, the complete variable domain is KAGVTQTPRYLIKTRGQQVTLSCSPISGHRSVSWYQQTPGQGLQFLFEYFSETQRNKGNFPGRFSGRQFSNSRSEMNVSTLELGDSALYLCASSAWDREIDGYTFGSGTRLTVV.

This clonotype has only one observation. V gene TRBV28 combines with J gene TRBJ1-1; tentative D call: TRBD1 (6 bases). CDR3 length: 14 residues. The germline V and J ends were trimmed by 7 bases and 0 bases, with 12 bases remaining between them. CDR1 and CDR2 (germline): MDHEN, SYDVKM. The CDR3 loop reads CASTSTGLNTEAFF. CDR3 nucleotide sequence: TGTGCCAGCACTTCGACAGGTCTGAACACTGAAGCTTTCTTT.

The V and J genes are TRBV5-8 and TRBJ1-1; no reliable D call. This CDR3 contains 12 residues. V was cut by 4 bases and J by 0 bases, with 4 bases left in between. Germline V gene data show CDR1 as SGHTS and CDR2 as YDEGEE. CDR3 in amino acids: CASSLLNTEAFF. In DNA form, the CDR3 reads TGTGCCAGCAGCCTCTTGAACACTGAAGCTTTCTTT.